Listed below are T cell receptor beta chains from one sample, sequenced in a study of human T cells and chemical hapten exposure. TCRdb passed the RACE reads through MiXCR, listing each CDR3 protein once. The data hold about 160,000 distinct CDR3 sequences, with roughly 26% observed a single time. The sample here was whole blood, taken in connection with sensitization to the hapten diphenylcyclopropenone (DPC). Receptors originate from a woman between 18 and 30 years old with alopecia areata. Some clones in this sample may be carry-over from other donors' samples. The CDR3 runs from the conserved cysteine through the conserved F or W. The D gene is left open where the match is weak. Size is stated for part of the rows, as once, few or many counts, or as a class when the clone is expanded.

V: TRBV11-2
size: few
J: TRBJ2-3
D: TRBD2
DNA: TGTGCCAGCAGCTTAGCAGCGGGGGGCCCAGATACGCAGTATTTT
CDR3: CASSLAAGGPDTQYF

V: TRBV18
size: few
J: TRBJ1-5
D: -
DNA: TGTGCCAGCTCACCAGTGGCAGGGAGTGTTCAGCCCCAGCATTTT
CDR3: CASSPVAGSVQPQHF

V: TRBV10-3
size: -
J: TRBJ2-3
D: -
DNA: TGTGCCATCAGTGAGTACGGGGGCCCCACAGATACGCAGTATTTT
CDR3: CAISEYGGPTDTQYF

V: TRBV11-2
size: few
J: TRBJ2-7
D: TRBD2
DNA: TGTGCCAGCAGCCCGGGACTAGCCTACGAGCAGTACTTC
CDR3: CASSPGLAYEQYF

V: TRBV7-9
size: -
J: TRBJ1-1
D: -
DNA: TGTGCCAGCAGGGACAGCTACGCTGAAGCTTTCTTT
CDR3: CASRDSYAEAFF

V: TRBV20-1
size: -
J: TRBJ2-5
D: -
DNA: TGCAGTGCTAGAGATTGGCAGGGGAAAGAGACCCAGTACTTC
CDR3: CSARDWQGKETQYF

V: TRBV18
size: -
J: TRBJ1-2
D: TRBD1
DNA: TGTGCCAGCTCACCACCGGGACAGGGGATGACCACCTTC
CDR3: CASSPPGQGMTTF

V: TRBV9
size: -
J: TRBJ2-2
D: TRBD2
DNA: TGTGCCAGCAGCGTAGTGTGGGAGGGCCGCACCGGGGAGCTGTTTTTT
CDR3: CASSVVWEGRTGELFF

V: TRBV9
size: -
J: TRBJ2-2
D: -
DNA: TGTGCCAGCAGCGTAACATCTGCGGGGGCAAACACCGGGGAGCTGTTTTTT
CDR3: CASSVTSAGANTGELFF

V: TRBV4-1
size: -
J: TRBJ2-7
D: TRBD2
DNA: TGCGCCAGCAGCCAAGAAAGGCTAGCGGGAGTAAACGAGCAGTACTTC
CDR3: CASSQERLAGVNEQYF

V: TRBV12-3/TRBV12-4
size: -
J: TRBJ2-2
D: -
DNA: TGTGCCAGCCAGTCCGGGGAGCTGTTTTTT
CDR3: CASQSGELFF

V: TRBV29-1
size: few
J: TRBJ1-1
D: -
DNA: TGCAGCCCCCGGTGCGCTGAAGCTTTCTTT
CDR3: CSPRCAEAFF

V: TRBV29-1
size: -
J: TRBJ1-1
D: -
DNA: TGCAGCGTTGGTGGTGACGGGACTTCTGAAGCTTTCTTT
CDR3: CSVGGDGTSEAFF

V: TRBV29-1
size: -
J: TRBJ2-3
D: TRBD1
DNA: TGCAGCGGCCAGGTAGGACAGGGGAGCACAGATACGCAGTATTTT
CDR3: CSGQVGQGSTDTQYF

V: TRBV7-9
size: few
J: TRBJ1-1
D: TRBD1
DNA: TGTGCCAGCAGCCCTCGACAGGGGCTGGAGGCTTTCTTT
CDR3: CASSPRQGLEAFF

V: TRBV2
size: -
J: TRBJ2-1
D: -
DNA: TGTGCCAGCAGTGAAGAACGGGGTTCCTACAATGAGCAGTTCTTC
CDR3: CASSEERGSYNEQFF

V: TRBV27
size: few
J: TRBJ2-7
D: -
DNA: TGTGCCAGCAGTATAGGGGTCGCCCGGGGCGAGCAGTACTTC
CDR3: CASSIGVARGEQYF

V: TRBV20-1
size: -
J: TRBJ2-7
D: TRBD2
DNA: TGCAGTGCTAGAGAGACTAGCGTTGAGCAGTACTTC
CDR3: CSARETSVEQYF

V: TRBV25-1
size: -
J: TRBJ2-2
D: TRBD2
DNA: TGTGCCAGCAGTGTGGTACTAGCGGGACGAAGGAACGGGGAGCTGTTTTTT
CDR3: CASSVVLAGRRNGELFF

V: TRBV28
size: -
J: TRBJ2-1
D: TRBD2
DNA: TGTGCCAGCAGCCCCCTTGGAGGACTAGCGAATGAGCAGTTCTTC
CDR3: CASSPLGGLANEQFF

V: TRBV7-2
size: many
J: TRBJ2-5
D: -
DNA: TGTGCCAGCAGCACACAGATAGCGGTCCAAGAGACCCAGTACTTC
CDR3: CASSTQIAVQETQYF

V: TRBV2
size: -
J: TRBJ1-4
D: -
DNA: TGTGCCAGCAGGGACCCCAGGGGAACTAATGAAAAACTGTTTTTT
CDR3: CASRDPRGTNEKLFF

V: TRBV7-9
size: -
J: TRBJ1-2
D: -
DNA: TGTGCCAGCAGCTTAGCGCGGTCATCACCCCTGGGTGGCTACACCTTC
CDR3: CASSLARSSPLGGYTF

V: TRBV20-1
size: -
J: TRBJ1-3
D: TRBD1
DNA: TGCAGTGCTGCGCCCACAGGGGCTGGAAACACCATATATTTT
CDR3: CSAAPTGAGNTIYF

V: TRBV20-1
size: few
J: TRBJ1-1
D: -
DNA: TGCAGTGCTAGAGATGTGGCAGGGAAGTTCACTGAAGCTTTCTTT
CDR3: CSARDVAGKFTEAFF